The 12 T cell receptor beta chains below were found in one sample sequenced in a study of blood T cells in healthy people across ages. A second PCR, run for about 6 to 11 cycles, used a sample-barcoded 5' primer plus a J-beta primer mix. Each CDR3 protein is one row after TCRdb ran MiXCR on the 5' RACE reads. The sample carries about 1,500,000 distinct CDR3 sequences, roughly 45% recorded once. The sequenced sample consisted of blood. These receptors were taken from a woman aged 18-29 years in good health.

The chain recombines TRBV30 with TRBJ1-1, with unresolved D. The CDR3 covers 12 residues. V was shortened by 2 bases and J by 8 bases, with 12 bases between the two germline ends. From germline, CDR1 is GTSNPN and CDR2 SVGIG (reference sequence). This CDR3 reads CAWSPRPSEAFF. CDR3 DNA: TGTGCCTGGAGTCCTCGGCCGTCAGAAGCTTTCTTT.

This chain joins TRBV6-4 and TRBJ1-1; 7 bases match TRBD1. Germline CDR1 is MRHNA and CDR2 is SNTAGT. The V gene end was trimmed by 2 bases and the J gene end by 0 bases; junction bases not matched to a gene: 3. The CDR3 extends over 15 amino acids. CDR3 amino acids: CASSDRTGMNTEAFF. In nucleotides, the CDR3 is TGTGCCAGCAGTGACAGGACAGGAATGAACACTGAAGCTTTCTTT.

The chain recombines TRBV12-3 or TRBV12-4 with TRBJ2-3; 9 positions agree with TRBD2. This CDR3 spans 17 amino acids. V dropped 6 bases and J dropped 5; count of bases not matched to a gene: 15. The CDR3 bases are TGTGCCAGCAGACGTAAAGGAATAGCGGGAGCGAAAGATACGCAGTATTTT. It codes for CASRRKGIAGAKDTQYF.

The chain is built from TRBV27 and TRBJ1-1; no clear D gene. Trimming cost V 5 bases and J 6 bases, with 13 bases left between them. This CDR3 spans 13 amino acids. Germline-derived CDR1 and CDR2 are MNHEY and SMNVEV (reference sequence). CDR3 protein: CASSPLLGPEAFF. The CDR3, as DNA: TGTGCCAGCAGTCCCCTGCTAGGCCCTGAAGCTTTCTTT.

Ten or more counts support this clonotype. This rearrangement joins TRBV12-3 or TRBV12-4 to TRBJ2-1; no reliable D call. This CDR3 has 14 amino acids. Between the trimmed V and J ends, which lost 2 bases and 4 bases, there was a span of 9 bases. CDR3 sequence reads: CASSLISTYNEQFF. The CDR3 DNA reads TGTGCCAGCAGTTTAATATCCACTTACAATGAGCAGTTCTTC.

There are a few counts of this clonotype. The chain's CDR3 is CSATDSGIGNEQFF. CDR3 DNA sequence: TGCAGTGCTACGGATAGCGGGATTGGGAATGAGCAGTTCTTC. The V and J genes are TRBV20-1 and TRBJ2-1; 8 nucleotides align to TRBD2. Per the germline V gene, CDR1 is DFQATT and CDR2 is SNEGSKA (reference sequence). The CDR3 extends over 14 amino acids. Losses at the gene ends were 4 bases for V and 7 bases for J; bases not matched to a gene: 9.

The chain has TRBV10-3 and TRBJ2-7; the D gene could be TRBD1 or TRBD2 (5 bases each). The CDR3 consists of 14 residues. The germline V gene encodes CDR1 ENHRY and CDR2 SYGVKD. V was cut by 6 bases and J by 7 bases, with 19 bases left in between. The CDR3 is CAISPTLGEGEQYF. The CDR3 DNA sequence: TGTGCCATCAGCCCGACCTTGGGGGAAGGAGAGCAGTACTTC.

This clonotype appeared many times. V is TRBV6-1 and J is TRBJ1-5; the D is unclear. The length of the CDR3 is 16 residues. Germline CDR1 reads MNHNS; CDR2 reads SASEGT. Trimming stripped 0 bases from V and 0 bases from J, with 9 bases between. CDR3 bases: TGTGCCAGCAGTGAAGCGGCCAGGCGTAGCAATCAGCCCCAGCATTTT. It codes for CASSEAARRSNQPQHF.

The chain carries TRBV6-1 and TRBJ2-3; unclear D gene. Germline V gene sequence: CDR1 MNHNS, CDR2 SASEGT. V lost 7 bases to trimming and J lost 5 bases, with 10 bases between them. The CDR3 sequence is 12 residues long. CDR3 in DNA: TGTGCCAGCACACGGATGGGAGATACGCAGTATTTT. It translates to CASTRMGDTQYF.

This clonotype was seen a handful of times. CDR3 loop: CASSLWGSGETQYF. In DNA, the CDR3 is TGTGCCAGCAGTTTATGGGGTAGTGGGGAGACCCAGTACTTC. The chain is built from TRBV27 and TRBJ2-5; unclear D gene. This CDR3 has 14 amino acids. Trimming shortened V by 1 base and J by 5 bases, and 11 bases separated the two germline ends. CDR1 and CDR2 (germline): MNHEY, SMNVEV (reference sequence).

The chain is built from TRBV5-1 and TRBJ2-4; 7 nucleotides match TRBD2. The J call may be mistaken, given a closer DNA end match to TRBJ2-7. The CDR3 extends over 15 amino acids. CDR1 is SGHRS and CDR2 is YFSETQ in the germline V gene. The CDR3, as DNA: TGCGCCAGCAGCCCGAACGGACTAGAAGACTACGAGCAGTACTTC. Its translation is CASSPNGLEDYEQYF.

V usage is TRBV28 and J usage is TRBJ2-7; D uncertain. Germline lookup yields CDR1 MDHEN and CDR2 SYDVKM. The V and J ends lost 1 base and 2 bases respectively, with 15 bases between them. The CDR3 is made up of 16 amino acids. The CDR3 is CASSLSNAAGAYEQYF. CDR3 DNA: TGTGCCAGCAGTTTATCTAACGCGGCAGGAGCCTACGAGCAGTACTTC.